This passage covers 30 T cell receptor beta chains from one sample sequenced in a study of blood T cell repertoires in COVID-19. The data were produced by immunoSEQ multiplex PCR, yet TCRdb's version contains in-frame clones alone and is incomplete. Of about 120,000 clones detected, almost 70% appear once; the ten largest clones hold approximately 2%. Specimen: peripheral blood. These receptors came from a woman between 65 and 79 years old with acute or convalescent COVID-19.

Comments on this clone: Other DNA sequences in the same sample also yield this CDR3. The gene calls are TRBV6-1 and TRBJ1-1, with a weak D call TRBD1 (5 bases). The CDR3 consists of 13 residues. Trimming pared 3 bases from V and 1 base from J, leaving 6 bases between. Germline CDR1 and CDR2: MNHNS and SASEGT. The CDR3 sequence is CASSDRGNTEAFF. As DNA, the CDR3 is TGTGCCAGCAGTGATAGGGGGAACACTGAAGCTTTCTTT.

This clone has only one observation. The CDR3 spells CASSSQGWETQYF. The DNA of the CDR3 is TGTGCCAGCAGTTCACAGGGGTGGGAGACCCAGTACTTC. The chain employs TRBV12-3 or TRBV12-4 and TRBJ2-5, with 7 bases that match TRBD1. The CDR3 runs to 13 residues. The trim removed 4 bases at V and 5 bases at J, leaving 4 bases unmatched.

This chain connects TRBV4-3 to TRBJ1-2; perhaps TRBD1 as D (5 bases). Looked up from germline, CDR1 is LGHNA and CDR2 is YSLEER. The CDR3 spans 12 residues. V dropped 0 bases and J dropped 8 bases, with 7 bases sitting between them. CDR3 in DNA: TGCGCCAGCAGCCAAGATAGGGGAGGCTACACCTTC. Translating it yields CASSQDRGGYTF.

The chain carries TRBV19 and TRBJ1-1; unclear D gene. V was cut by 5 bases and J by 9 bases, with 10 bases left in between. Germline CDR1 is LNHDA and CDR2 is SQIVND (reference sequence). The CDR3 has 11 amino acids. In nucleotides, the CDR3 is TGTGCCAGTAGTGCCCGAGCGCAAGCTTTCTTT. It codes for CASSARAQAFF.

This clone has at least ten counts. The chain employs TRBV28 and TRBJ2-2; D is uncertain. This CDR3 is built from 12 residues. From germline, CDR1 is MDHEN and CDR2 SYDVKM. Trimming removed 6 bases at V and 7 bases at J, with 9 bases between. CDR3 in amino acids: CASRRSRGELFF. CDR3 bases: TGTGCCAGCAGGCGGAGTCGCGGGGAGCTGTTTTTT.

This chain links TRBV25-1 with TRBJ2-2; unclear D gene. This CDR3 contains 16 residues. V lost 0 bases and J lost 3, with 11 bases in between. Germline V lookup: CDR1 MGHDK, CDR2 SYGVNS. CDR3 coding DNA: TGTGCCAGCAGTGAATACAAGCATCGGGACACCGGGGAGCTGTTTTTT. This codes for CASSEYKHRDTGELFF.

The chain joins TRBV11-1 to TRBJ2-1, with D uncertain. CDR1 SGHAT and CDR2 FQDESV come from the germline V gene (reference sequence). The CDR3 is 13 amino acids. Trimming removed 3 bases at V and 6 bases at J, with 9 bases between. The chain's CDR3 is CASSFSRSNEQFF. As DNA, the CDR3 is TGTGCCAGCAGCTTCAGCCGGAGCAATGAGCAGTTCTTC.

The rearrangement links TRBV10-3 to TRBJ2-2; 11 bases fit TRBD2. The junction had 8 bases not matched to a gene; V was cut back by 5 bases and J by 6 bases. The CDR3 loop spans 16 amino acids. The germline V gene encodes CDR1 ENHRY and CDR2 SYGVKD. This CDR3 reads CAISPGTSGSPGELFF. The DNA of the CDR3 is TGTGCCATCAGTCCCGGGACTAGCGGAAGTCCCGGGGAGCTGTTTTTT.

The V call is TRBV10-3, the J call TRBJ2-3; 8 nucleotides match TRBD2. Trimming removed 10 bases from V and 2 bases from J; junction bases left unmatched: 8. The CDR3 runs 14 residues. In germline, CDR1 is ENHRY, CDR2 SYGVKD. Written as DNA, the CDR3 is TGTGCCACCCTAGACGGGAGGGCCACAGATACGCAGTATTTT. Translating it yields CATLDGRATDTQYF.

This clone was picked up a small number of times. The chain links TRBV3-1 (or the pseudogene TRBV3-2) to TRBJ1-2; 11 nucleotides match TRBD1. The CDR3 sequence is 14 residues long. Germline V gene data show CDR1 as LGHDT and CDR2 as YNNKEL (reference sequence). Unmatched junction bases numbered 3, after V lost 5 bases and J lost 4 bases. CDR3 loop: CASSIGQGAYGYTF. Written as DNA, the CDR3 is TGTGCCAGCAGCATAGGACAGGGGGCCTATGGCTACACCTTC.

This chain links TRBV28 with TRBJ2-1; 8 positions agree with TRBD2. Germline CDR1 MDHEN, CDR2 SYDVKM. V gave up 8 bases and J gave up 6 bases; unmatched junction bases: 9. The CDR3 length is 14 residues. The CDR3 loop is CASLSGSRINEQFF. The CDR3 bases are TGTGCCAGCTTGAGCGGGAGTAGAATCAATGAGCAGTTCTTC.

This sequence joins TRBV10-3 and TRBJ2-7, with D tentatively TRBD2 (5 bases). Germline assignment: CDR1 ENHRY and CDR2 SYGVKD. V was trimmed by 2 bases and J by 2 bases, leaving 13 bases between them. The CDR3 extends over 15 amino acids. The CDR3 spells CAISEPPEEAYEQYF. Written as DNA, the CDR3 is TGTGCCATCAGTGAGCCTCCTGAGGAGGCCTACGAGCAGTACTTC.

The rearrangement uses TRBV7-2 and TRBJ1-5, with TRBD1 identical over 12 bases. V lost 1 base, J lost 8 bases, and 9 bases stayed unmatched. CDR3 length: 17 residues. The germline gives CDR1 SGHTA, CDR2 FQGNSA. The CDR3 sequence: CASSLGGTGGERKPQHF. The CDR3 bases are TGTGCCAGCAGCTTAGGCGGGACAGGGGGCGAGAGGAAGCCCCAGCATTTT. Full variable domain (missing parts from reference TRBV7-2 and TRBJ1-5): GAGVSQSPSNKVTEKGKDVELRCDPISGHTALYWYRQSLGQGLEFLIYFQGNSAPDKSGLPSDRFSAERTGGSVSTLTIQRTQQEDSAVYLCASSLGGTGGERKPQHFGDGTRLSIL.

The rearrangement links TRBV12-3 or TRBV12-4 to TRBJ2-1; no clear D gene. Deletions cut 2 bases from V and 9 bases from J, with 5 bases between. The CDR3 extends over 11 amino acids. For the CDR3, the DNA is TGTGCCAGCAGTTTAATGCGTGAGCAGTTCTTC. This sequence encodes CASSLMREQFF.

In this sample, this clone turned up once. The chain is built from TRBV5-1 and TRBJ2-2; D is possibly TRBD2 (6 bases). This CDR3 has 15 residues. V lost 0 bases to trimming and J lost 1 base, with 7 bases between them. Germline assignment: CDR1 SGHRS and CDR2 YFSETQ. The CDR3, as DNA: TGCGCCAGCAGCTTGGGGAGGGGGAACACCGGGGAGCTGTTTTTT. Its translation is CASSLGRGNTGELFF. Drawing the rest from reference TRBV5-1 and TRBJ2-2, the complete variable domain is KAGVTQTPRYLIKTRGQQVTLSCSPISGHRSVSWYQQTPGQGLQFLFEYFSETQRNKGNFPGRFSGRQFSNSRSEMNVSTLELGDSALYLCASSLGRGNTGELFFGEGSRLTVL.

In its sample, this clone was seen once. This chain uses TRBV14 with TRBJ2-3; D may be TRBD2 (5 bases). This CDR3 is built from 14 residues. Germline CDR1 is SGHDN and CDR2 is FVKESK. Between the trimmed V and J ends, which lost 2 bases and 6 bases, there was a span of 12 bases. The CDR3 bases are TGTGCCAGCAGCCAATTAGCGAATAGCGATACGCAGTATTTT. Its protein is CASSQLANSDTQYF.

The chain combines TRBV6-1 with TRBJ1-6, with 8 bases lining up with TRBD1. V lost 4 bases to trimming and J lost 6 bases; unmatched junction nucleotides: 5. The CDR3 runs 15 residues. Per the germline V gene, CDR1 is MNHNS and CDR2 is SASEGT. DNA for the CDR3: TGTGCCAGCAGTGGAAACAGGGGGGTTAATTCACCCCTCCACTTT. This gives the protein CASSGNRGVNSPLHF.

The rearrangement joins TRBV13 to TRBJ2-1; 11 nucleotides match TRBD2. V shed 5 bases, J shed 7 bases, and the junction held 10 bases outside the gene matches. The CDR3 contains 16 residues. The germline V gene encodes CDR1 PRHDT and CDR2 FYEKMQ (reference sequence). CDR3: CASSRPTSGMSNEQFF. The CDR3 region has the DNA TGTGCCAGCAGCCGGCCGACTAGCGGGATGTCGAATGAGCAGTTCTTC.

This chain uses TRBV3-1 (or the pseudogene TRBV3-2) with TRBJ2-1; 7 bases are shared with TRBD1. Germline CDR1 and CDR2: LGHDT and YNNKEL (reference sequence). The CDR3 extends over 15 amino acids. J gave up 8 bases and V 1 base, and 8 bases lay outside the gene matches. The CDR3 region is CASSQAAGGWYEQFF. The CDR3 nucleotides read TGTGCCAGCAGCCAAGCCGCAGGGGGTTGGTATGAGCAGTTCTTC.

CDR3 DNA: TGTGCCACCAGCAGAGGGCTAGCGGTTAACGGGGAGCTGTTTTTT. It translates to CATSRGLAVNGELFF. The V gene is TRBV15, the J gene TRBJ2-2, with 7 bases aligning to TRBD2. Germline lookup yields CDR1 LNHNV and CDR2 YYDKDF (reference sequence). Germline trimming cut 1 base from V and 7 bases from J; bases unmatched to any gene: 6. The CDR3 length is 15 residues.

The CDR3 coding sequence is TGTGCCAGTACGGGGAGTCTTGGGGGCTGGGAGACCCAGTACTTC. This encodes CASTGSLGGWETQYF. The chain uses TRBV19 and TRBJ2-5, with a possible D match to TRBD1 (6 bases). Germline CDR1 and CDR2: LNHDA and SQIVND (reference sequence). V lost 7 bases to trimming and J lost 5 bases, with 20 bases between them. CDR3 length: 15 residues.

The gene calls are TRBV3-1 (or the pseudogene TRBV3-2) and TRBJ2-5, with a weak D call TRBD2 (6 bases). The CDR3 is made up of 14 amino acids. V was pared by 3 bases and J by 4 bases, with 12 bases between. CDR1 LGHDT and CDR2 YNNKEL come from the germline V gene (reference sequence). The CDR3 sequence is CASSHQTSRETQYF. The CDR3 DNA reads TGTGCCAGCAGCCACCAGACTAGTCGAGAGACCCAGTACTTC.

The chain has TRBV19 and TRBJ2-2, with TRBD2 as a possible D gene (6 bases). V lost 1 base to trimming and J lost 10 bases, with 16 bases between them. Germline CDR1 reads LNHDA; CDR2 reads SQIVND (reference sequence). The CDR3 spans 15 residues. The DNA for the CDR3 is TGTGCCAGTAGTATAGTAGCGGCCGGTGGTGCGGAGCTGTTTTTT. It codes for CASSIVAAGGAELFF.

The rearrangement joins TRBV5-1 to TRBJ2-7, with a tentative D call TRBD1 (5 bases). CDR3 length: 15 residues. CDR1 and CDR2 (germline): SGHRS, YFSETQ. Deletions cut 0 bases from V and 0 bases from J, with 10 bases between. CDR3 in amino acids: CASSLGTFSSYEQYF. DNA of the CDR3: TGCGCCAGCAGCTTGGGGACATTTAGCTCCTACGAGCAGTACTTC.

CDR3 in amino acids: CASAETGTSFLYGYTF. The DNA of the CDR3 is TGTGCCAGCGCCGAAACAGGGACCAGCTTCCTCTATGGCTACACCTTC. The gene calls are TRBV7-9 and TRBJ1-2, with D perhaps TRBD1 (6 bases). The ends were cut back, 8 bases at V and 4 bases at J, with 23 bases in the middle. The CDR3 runs to 16 residues. Germline CDR1 SEHNR, CDR2 FQNEAQ (reference sequence). The whole variable domain, remainder taken from reference TRBV7-9 and TRBJ1-2, is DTGVSQNPRHKITKRGQNVTFRCDPISEHNRLYWYRQTLGQGPEFLTYFQNEAQLEKSRLLSDRFSAERPKGSFSTLEIQRTEQGDSAMYLCASAETGTSFLYGYTFGSGTRLTVV.

This chain joins TRBV2 and TRBJ1-1; D is perhaps TRBD1 (5 bases). V was pared by 6 bases and J by 5 bases, with 16 bases between. The CDR3 runs 14 residues. Looked up from germline, CDR1 is SNHLY and CDR2 is FYNNEI. The CDR3: CASSRDFTGTEAFF. CDR3 DNA: TGTGCCAGCAGCCGGGACTTCACCGGGACTGAAGCTTTCTTT.

The V and J genes are TRBV9 and TRBJ2-5, with 9 bases fitting TRBD2. V lost 0 bases, J lost 2 bases, and 11 bases stayed unmatched. This CDR3 is built from 18 residues. CDR1 is SGDLS, CDR2 YYNGEE, per germline. CDR3 in amino acids: CASSVAGGRAFGQETQYF. The CDR3 nucleotides read TGTGCCAGCAGCGTAGCAGGCGGGAGGGCCTTCGGGCAAGAGACCCAGTACTTC. Full variable domain (missing parts from reference TRBV9 and TRBJ2-5): DSGVTQTPKHLITATGQRVTLRCSPRSGDLSVYWYQQSLDQGLQFLIQYYNGEERAKGNILERFSAQQFPDLHSELNLSSLELGDSALYFCASSVAGGRAFGQETQYFGPGTRLLVL.

This CDR3 is CASRRGPGELFF. CDR3 in DNA: TGTGCCAGCAGGAGAGGGCCCGGGGAGCTGTTTTTT. The J gene is TRBJ2-2, the V gene TRBV7-2; D possibly corresponds to TRBD2 (5 bases). The V end lost 6 bases, the J end lost 6 bases, and 8 bases lay between the germline ends. This CDR3 region has 12 residues. Germline CDR1 SGHTA, CDR2 FQGNSA. Filled out from reference TRBV7-2 and TRBJ2-2, the complete variable domain reads GAGVSQSPSNKVTEKGKDVELRCDPISGHTALYWYRQSLGQGLEFLIYFQGNSAPDKSGLPSDRFSAERTGGSVSTLTIQRTQQEDSAVYLCASRRGPGELFFGEGSRLTVL.

This clone was seen ten or more times. V and J are TRBV9 and TRBJ2-1, with D unresolved. The CDR3 runs 14 residues. Germline V gene data show CDR1 as SGDLS and CDR2 as YYNGEE. V lost 0 bases and J 5 bases, leaving 9 bases between the germline ends. CDR3 protein: CASSVGLKDNEQFF. CDR3 coding DNA: TGTGCCAGCAGCGTAGGACTGAAGGACAATGAGCAGTTCTTC.

The chain carries TRBV6-2 or TRBV6-3 and TRBJ1-5, with 11 bases that match TRBD1. The J segment lost 7 bases and the V segment lost 4 bases, leaving 9 bases of the junction unmatched. Germline CDR1 MNHEY, CDR2 SVGEGT. The CDR3 has 16 amino acids. CDR3 region: CASSSPGTGGGQPQHF. The CDR3, as DNA: TGTGCCAGCAGTTCCCCCGGGACAGGGGGGGGGCAGCCCCAGCATTTT.